Each of the 32 T cell receptor beta chains below was sequenced from the same sample in a study of T cell responses to AZD1222 COVID-19 vaccine. The protocol was immunoSEQ multiplex PCR, while the TCRdb copy is restricted to in-frame clones and leaves out a portion. This sample carries 75,000 to 100,000 clones, approximately 90% of them seen once, and the ten largest clones take under 3.5%. Material: peripheral blood, obtained 28 days after the second AZD1222 dose. These receptors originate from an adult who received the AZD1222 COVID-19 vaccine.

The chain couples TRBV27 to TRBJ2-1; 14 nucleotides align to TRBD2. The CDR3 has 15 residues. The ends lost 6 bases at V and 7 bases at J; junction bases unmatched: 5. CDR1 and CDR2 (germline): MNHEY, SMNVEV (reference sequence). CDR3 sequence: CASSPRTSGGNEQFF. CDR3 in DNA: TGTGCCAGCAGCCCCAGGACTAGCGGGGGGAATGAGCAGTTCTTC.

The chain has TRBV12-3 or TRBV12-4 and TRBJ2-7; D is uncertain. CDR3 size: 12 residues. V was trimmed by 3 bases and J by 5 bases, leaving 8 bases between them. CDR3 nucleotides: TGTGCCAGCAGTTTCGGCAGGAACGAGCAGTACTTC. This codes for CASSFGRNEQYF.

This clone was observed a few times. The CDR3 sequence: CASSAQRGYTF. CDR3 in DNA: TGTGCCAGCAGCGCCCAGAGAGGCTACACCTTC. The chain couples TRBV9 to TRBJ1-2; no reliable D call. The germline V gene encodes CDR1 SGDLS and CDR2 YYNGEE. The CDR3 sequence is 11 residues long. The V gene lost 3 bases and the J gene lost 8 bases, with 8 bases spanning the gap.

The chain uses TRBV30 and TRBJ2-2, with 7 bases that match TRBD1. Trimming removed 4 bases from V and 5 bases from J; junction bases left unmatched: 7. The germline gives CDR1 GTSNPN, CDR2 SVGIG (reference sequence). The CDR3 sequence is 14 residues long. This CDR3 reads CAWNRQGETGELFF. The CDR3 DNA sequence: TGTGCCTGGAACCGACAGGGCGAGACCGGGGAGCTGTTTTTT.

The CDR3 protein is CAWSTLGQGITEAFF. Written as DNA, the CDR3 is TGTGCCTGGAGTACTTTGGGACAGGGGATAACTGAAGCTTTCTTT. The chain is built from TRBV30 and TRBJ1-1, with 10 bases lining up with TRBD1. Germline V lookup: CDR1 GTSNPN, CDR2 SVGIG (reference sequence). The CDR3 loop spans 15 amino acids. The ends lost 2 bases at V and 5 bases at J; junction bases unmatched: 8.

Only a few counts were recorded for this clone. This chain links TRBV19 with TRBJ1-1, with D unclear. This CDR3 is 14 amino acids long. CDR1 and CDR2 from the germline V gene are LNHDA and SQIVND (reference sequence). V shed 5 bases and J shed 4 bases, with 14 bases lying between them. Here the CDR3 DNA reads TGTGCCAGTAGTCTTTACGGGGTTTCCACTGAAGCTTTCTTT. Its protein is CASSLYGVSTEAFF.

This clone is a singleton in its sample. The chain has TRBV18 and TRBJ2-3, with 9 nucleotides matching TRBD1. Looked up from germline, CDR1 is KGHSH and CDR2 is LQKENI. The CDR3 is 15 amino acids. V was pared by 3 bases and J by 4 bases, with 5 bases of the junction left unmatched. The CDR3 loop reads CASSPGTGSADTQYF. The CDR3 DNA reads as TGTGCCAGCTCACCCGGGACAGGGAGCGCAGATACGCAGTATTTT.

In this sample, this clone turned up once. The chain joins TRBV6-4 to TRBJ1-2, with 9 bases matching TRBD1. CDR1 and CDR2 from the germline V gene are MRHNA and SNTAGT. This CDR3 comprises 13 residues. With 0 bases clipped from V and 7 bases from J, the junction kept 0 bases outside the gene matches. The CDR3 loop is CASSDSTGGGYTF. DNA of the CDR3: TGTGCCAGCAGTGACTCGACAGGGGGTGGCTACACCTTC.

This clone was detected a few times. V and J are TRBV10-1 and TRBJ2-1; TRBD1 aligns across 7 bases. Trimming removed 5 bases from V and 12 bases from J; junction bases left unmatched: 13. The CDR3 runs 14 residues. Looked up from germline, CDR1 is WNHNN and CDR2 is SYGVQD (reference sequence). CDR3 in amino acids: CASSRDSSTARQFF. The CDR3 DNA reads TGCGCCAGCAGTAGGGACAGTTCCACGGCGCGGCAGTTCTTC.

The J gene is TRBJ1-4, the V gene TRBV11-2, with D maybe TRBD1 (6 bases). The CDR3 runs to 15 residues. Trimming pared 4 bases from V and 10 bases from J, leaving 19 bases between. The germline CDR1 and CDR2 sequences are SGHAT and FQNNGV. CDR3 region: CASSSGQPGDRKLFF. CDR3 bases: TGTGCCAGCAGCTCAGGACAGCCGGGCGATAGAAAACTGTTTTTT.

V gene TRBV6-5 combines with J gene TRBJ2-7, with 8 bases lining up with TRBD1. The germline gives CDR1 MNHEY, CDR2 SVGAGI. This CDR3 comprises 14 residues. J lost 6 bases, V lost 7 bases, and 11 bases had no gene match. The CDR3 nucleotides read TGTGCCAGCACCGACCTCAGGGGGCTCGGCGAGCAGTACTTC. Protein sequence: CASTDLRGLGEQYF.

The sample holds one count of this clone. The V gene is TRBV4-1, the J gene TRBJ2-2; no clear D gene. The CDR3 is 15 amino acids. With 0 bases removed from V and 6 bases from J, the gap between germline ends came to 11 bases. Germline CDR1 is MGHRA and CDR2 is YSYEKL. The CDR3 DNA reads as TGCGCCAGCAGCCAAGAAGGGTACCTTGCCGGGGAGCTGTTTTTT. As protein: CASSQEGYLAGELFF.

In regard to this clone: A junction end diverges from the germline sequence, so it may reflect a read error. The chain joins TRBV3-1 (or the pseudogene TRBV3-2) to TRBJ1-2; 7 bases fit TRBD1. The length of the CDR3 is 12 residues. The V gene's germline CDR1 is LGHDT and CDR2 YNNKEL (reference sequence). The CDR3 DNA reads as TGTGCTAGCAATAAGGGGGCGGATGGCTACACCTTC. Translating gives CASNKGADGYTF.

The chain carries TRBV11-3 and TRBJ2-3; D is possibly TRBD2 (6 bases). Germline CDR1 reads SGHNT; CDR2 reads YENEEA. The CDR3 has 15 residues. Trimming left V 0 bases short and J 0 bases short, with 7 bases between. In DNA, the CDR3 is TGTGCCAGCAGCTTAGATGGGACTAGCACAGATACGCAGTATTTT. This codes for CASSLDGTSTDTQYF.

The V and J genes are TRBV12-3 or TRBV12-4 and TRBJ2-2; 7 nucleotides match TRBD1. The trim removed 6 bases at V and 6 bases at J, leaving 4 bases unmatched. CDR3 length equals 13 residues. Here the CDR3 DNA reads TGTGCCAGCAGACAGGGGACGGCCGGGGAGCTGTTTTTT. Translation gives CASRQGTAGELFF.

The gene calls are TRBV5-1 and TRBJ1-4; 9 nucleotides agree with TRBD1. The CDR3 length is 14 residues. V lost 4 bases and J lost 6; bases outside the gene matches: 4. From germline, CDR1 is SGHRS and CDR2 YFSETQ. CDR3 in DNA: TGCGCCAGCAGCCCGACAGGGGGGGATGAAAAACTGTTTTTT. Translated: CASSPTGGDEKLFF.

J is TRBJ1-1 and V is TRBV27; D is possibly TRBD1 (5 bases). Germline V gene sequence: CDR1 MNHEY, CDR2 SMNVEV (reference sequence). The CDR3 is 16 residues long. V dropped 2 bases and J dropped 8 bases, with 21 bases sitting between them. CDR3 loop: CASSLQAQGSESEAFF. CDR3 coding DNA: TGTGCCAGCAGTTTACAAGCTCAGGGTAGCGAGTCAGAAGCTTTCTTT.

The chain has TRBV6-2 or TRBV6-3 and TRBJ1-2, with D possibly TRBD1 on 6 matching bases. The CDR3 spans 19 residues. Per germline, CDR1 MNHEY and CDR2 SVGEGT. V lost 2 bases and J lost 4, with 26 bases in between. This CDR3 is CASSYSSPPGARSGYGYTF. The CDR3 nucleotides read TGTGCCAGCAGTTACAGTAGCCCTCCGGGGGCGCGTTCTGGCTATGGCTACACCTTC.

This chain links TRBV19 with TRBJ2-5; TRBD2 is a possible D gene (5 bases). Per the germline V gene, CDR1 is LNHDA and CDR2 is SQIVND (reference sequence). This CDR3 region has 14 residues. Trimming pared 6 bases from V and 7 bases from J, leaving 18 bases between. The CDR3 nucleotides read TGTGCCAGTAGGATGGACCTCCACCGGGGGACCCAGTACTTC. Residues: CASRMDLHRGTQYF.

The CDR3 loop is CASSLKGAGRTDTQYF. The CDR3 coding sequence is TGTGCCAGCAGCTTAAAGGGAGCGGGGCGCACAGATACGCAGTATTTT. The rearrangement joins TRBV7-2 to TRBJ2-3; 7 nucleotides line up with TRBD2. Germline trimming cut 2 bases from V and 1 base from J; bases unmatched to any gene: 6. The CDR3 sequence is 16 residues long. CDR1 and CDR2 from the germline V gene are SGHTA and FQGNSA. The full variable domain, its missing parts supplied by reference TRBV7-2 and TRBJ2-3, is GAGVSQSPSNKVTEKGKDVELRCDPISGHTALYWYRQSLGQGLEFLIYFQGNSAPDKSGLPSDRFSAERTGGSVSTLTIQRTQQEDSAVYLCASSLKGAGRTDTQYFGPGTRLTVL.

The chain uses TRBV6-5 and TRBJ2-1; 10 nucleotides match TRBD1. V gave up 0 bases and J gave up 4 bases; unmatched junction bases: 3. CDR1 is MNHEY, CDR2 SVGAGI, per germline. This CDR3 has 16 residues. The CDR3 coding sequence is TGTGCCAGCAGTTACTCAAGGGACAGGGGATACAATGAGCAGTTCTTC. Its protein is CASSYSRDRGYNEQFF.

The chain combines TRBV19 with TRBJ2-2; a possible D gene is TRBD1 (6 bases). V dropped 7 bases and J dropped 1 base, with 13 bases sitting between them. Germline CDR1 is LNHDA and CDR2 is SQIVND (reference sequence). This CDR3 has 15 residues. CDR3 sequence: CASNSGTWNTGELFF. The CDR3 DNA sequence: TGTGCCAGTAACTCCGGGACATGGAACACCGGGGAGCTGTTTTTT.

The rearrangement links TRBV2 to TRBJ1-1; TRBD1 matches at 10 bases. Germline V gene sequence: CDR1 SNHLY, CDR2 FYNNEI. The CDR3 consists of 14 residues. Losses at the gene ends were 8 bases for V and 5 bases for J; bases not matched to a gene: 8. The CDR3 loop is CASVAGTGVTEAFF. CDR3 DNA sequence: TGTGCCAGCGTTGCGGGGACAGGGGTTACTGAAGCTTTCTTT.

The V call is TRBV9, the J call TRBJ1-3, with unresolved D. The length of the CDR3 is 15 residues. Germline V lookup: CDR1 SGDLS, CDR2 YYNGEE. V shed 0 bases and J shed 6 bases, with 13 bases lying between them. The CDR3 reads CASSVDANTENTIYF. The DNA for the CDR3 is TGTGCCAGCAGCGTAGACGCGAATACTGAAAACACCATATATTTT.

This chain joins TRBV6-1 and TRBJ2-5; 7 positions agree with TRBD2. This CDR3 comprises 14 residues. Trimming at V came to 2 bases and at J to 5 bases, leaving 5 bases not matched to a gene. CDR1 and CDR2 from the germline V gene are MNHNS and SASEGT. The CDR3 DNA reads TGTGCCAGCAGTGAACGAAGGGGAGGGGAGACCCAGTACTTC. Translated, it gives CASSERRGGETQYF.

J is TRBJ1-1 and V is TRBV6-1; a weak D match, TRBD1 (6 bases). Germline CDR1 MNHNS, CDR2 SASEGT. The CDR3 has 14 amino acids. V gave up 3 bases and J gave up 4 bases, with 12 bases separating them. CDR3 loop: CASSEGAWGTEAFF. The CDR3 coding sequence is TGTGCCAGCAGTGAGGGGGCGTGGGGCACTGAAGCTTTCTTT.

V is TRBV29-1 and J is TRBJ2-1; 10 bases map to TRBD1. Germline-derived CDR1 and CDR2 are SQVTM and ANQGSEA. The CDR3 totals 13 residues. J was trimmed by 8 bases and V by 7 bases; bases with no gene match: 8. CDR3 sequence reads: CSAPGQGRYEQFF. As DNA, the CDR3 is TGCAGCGCTCCGGGACAGGGGAGGTATGAGCAGTTCTTC.

The chain combines TRBV5-8 with TRBJ1-5; D is undetermined. CDR1 and CDR2 from the germline V gene are SGHTS and YDEGEE. With 2 bases removed from V and 1 base from J, the gap between germline ends came to 7 bases. The CDR3 consists of 14 residues. CDR3 sequence (DNA): TGTGCCAGCAGCTTCTGGGGAAGCAATCAGCCCCAGCATTTT. It is translated as CASSFWGSNQPQHF.

V usage is TRBV9 and J usage is TRBJ1-6, with 8 bases that match TRBD1. V was clipped by 4 bases and J by 16 bases; unmatched bases: 7. CDR1 SGDLS and CDR2 YYNGEE come from the germline V gene. The CDR3 length is 12 residues. The chain's CDR3 is CASSNPTGALHF. The CDR3, as DNA: TGTGCCAGCAGCAACCCGACAGGGGCTCTCCACTTT.

This clone was recorded a few times. The chain joins TRBV4-2 to TRBJ1-4, with D perhaps matching TRBD1 (5 bases). The V gene lost 0 bases and the J gene lost 12 bases, with 17 bases spanning the gap. Germline CDR1 reads LGHNA; CDR2 reads YNFKEQ. This CDR3 has 15 residues. The CDR3 is CASSQDPGDSMELFF. The CDR3 nucleotides read TGTGCCAGCAGCCAAGATCCGGGGGACTCGATGGAACTGTTTTTT.

The V call is TRBV5-1, the J call TRBJ2-7; 8 bases match TRBD1. Germline V lookup: CDR1 SGHRS, CDR2 YFSETQ. The CDR3 contains 16 residues. V dropped 3 bases and J dropped 4; count of bases not matched to a gene: 12. As DNA, the CDR3 is TGCGCCAGCAGCTGGAATATGGACAGGGTTTCATACGAGCAGTACTTC. Translating gives CASSWNMDRVSYEQYF.

In its sample, this clone was seen once. The V and J genes are TRBV11-2 and TRBJ1-3, with D unresolved. From germline, CDR1 is SGHAT and CDR2 FQNNGV. The CDR3 loop spans 16 amino acids. The V end lost 1 base, the J end lost 0 bases, and 10 bases lay between the germline ends. CDR3: CASSLGSPSSGNTIYF. The CDR3 region has the DNA TGTGCCAGCAGCTTAGGGTCTCCGAGCTCTGGAAACACCATATATTTT. The whole variable domain, filled in from reference TRBV11-2 and TRBJ1-3, reads EAGVAQSPRYKIIEKRQSVAFWCNPISGHATLYWYQQILGQGPKLLIQFQNNGVVDDSQLPKDRFSAERLKGVDSTLKIQPAKLEDSAVYLCASSLGSPSSGNTIYFGEGSWLTVV.